A single sample gave rise to the 27 T cell receptor beta chains below, sequenced in a study of shared clonotypes between healthy human individuals. TCRdb keeps only in-frame clones here, not all; method: immunoSEQ multiplex PCR. The sample records some 1.4 million clones, roughly 96% being singletons. Sequenced: naive CD4+ T cells sorted from blood. Stated subset: CD45RA+ positively selected. The receptors were sampled from a man under 40 in good health.

The V call is TRBV19, the J call TRBJ2-6, with D perhaps given as TRBD1 or TRBD2 (6 bases each). The ends were cut back, 7 bases at V and 2 bases at J, with 15 bases in the middle. The CDR3 extends over 16 amino acids. The germline CDR1 and CDR2 sequences are LNHDA and SQIVND (reference sequence). The CDR3 sequence: CASIGAGEAGANVLTF. The CDR3 bases are TGTGCCAGTATCGGTGCAGGGGAGGCTGGGGCCAACGTCCTGACTTTC.

The V call is TRBV4-1, the J call TRBJ1-3; possible D gene TRBD1, 5 bases. The ends were cut back, 1 base at V and 7 bases at J, with 14 bases in the middle. The CDR3 loop spans 15 amino acids. Germline V gives CDR1 MGHRA, CDR2 YSYEKL. As DNA, the CDR3 is TGCGCCAGCAGCCAAGCACCGGGACCGTACAACACCATATATTTT. This sequence encodes CASSQAPGPYNTIYF.

The chain carries TRBV7-6 and TRBJ2-1; D gene ambiguous. In germline, CDR1 is SGHVS, CDR2 FNYEAQ. V lost 5 bases and J 5 bases, leaving 25 bases between the germline ends. The length of the CDR3 is 18 residues. The DNA for the CDR3 is TGTGCCAGCAGCCCCCCCTTCTCACAGTCAACCGGTCACAATGAGCAGTTCTTC. Translation gives CASSPPFSQSTGHNEQFF. The variable domain in full, with the rest retrieved from reference TRBV7-6 and TRBJ2-1, is GAGVSQSPRYKVTKRGQDVALRCDPISGHVSLYWYRQALGQGPEFLTYFNYEAQQDKSGLPNDRFSAERPEGSISTLTIQRTEQRDSAMYRCASSPPFSQSTGHNEQFFGPGTRLTVL.

This chain links TRBV28 with TRBJ1-1, with D possibly matching TRBD1 (6 bases). Trimming left V 6 bases short and J 3 bases short, with 20 bases between. The CDR3 extends over 16 amino acids. Germline assignment: CDR1 MDHEN and CDR2 SYDVKM. CDR3 sequence: CASSLGGAVGDTEAFF. Here the CDR3 DNA reads TGTGCCAGCAGCTTAGGGGGGGCCGTAGGGGACACTGAAGCTTTCTTT.

The rearrangement joins TRBV2 to TRBJ2-4, with 9 bases fitting TRBD2. V was clipped by 5 bases and J by 7 bases; unmatched bases: 3. The CDR3 loop spans 13 amino acids. The V gene's germline CDR1 is SNHLY and CDR2 FYNNEI. Here the CDR3 DNA reads TGTGCCAGCAGTAACGGGACTAGCAACATTCAGTACTTC. Translating it yields CASSNGTSNIQYF.

The chain employs TRBV5-1 and TRBJ2-7, with D hard to call. Germline V gene lookup returns CDR1 SGHRS and CDR2 YFSETQ. V dropped 2 bases and J dropped 1 base, with 10 bases sitting between them. This CDR3 has 14 residues. CDR3 sequence reads: CASSFRDTSYEQYF. CDR3 bases: TGCGCCAGCAGCTTCCGTGACACTTCCTACGAGCAGTACTTC.

Note on this clone: The identical CDR3 is also encoded by other nucleotide sequences in the sample. This CDR3 reads CASSVVPGNTGELFF. The CDR3 DNA reads TGTGCCAGCAGCGTAGTTCCCGGGAACACCGGGGAGCTGTTTTTT. The V call is TRBV9, the J call TRBJ2-2; no firm D call. The CDR3 length is 15 residues. Germline lookup yields CDR1 SGDLS and CDR2 YYNGEE. The ends were cut back, 0 bases at V and 1 base at J, with 7 bases in the middle. The whole variable domain, remainder taken from reference TRBV9 and TRBJ2-2, is DSGVTQTPKHLITATGQRVTLRCSPRSGDLSVYWYQQSLDQGLQFLIQYYNGEERAKGNILERFSAQQFPDLHSELNLSSLELGDSALYFCASSVVPGNTGELFFGEGSRLTVL.

This clone was found once. V gene TRBV4-3 combines with J gene TRBJ1-1; D is undetermined. The CDR3 runs to 16 residues. The germline V gene encodes CDR1 LGHNA and CDR2 YSLEER. V gave up 0 bases and J gave up 3 bases, with 14 bases separating them. In DNA form, the CDR3 reads TGCGCCAGCAGCCAAGATCTTAACTTAGGGTACACTGAAGCTTTCTTT. It encodes CASSQDLNLGYTEAFF.

This clone showed up just once. The chain employs TRBV5-1 and TRBJ1-3; D remains ambiguous. CDR1 is SGHRS and CDR2 is YFSETQ in the germline V gene. This CDR3 spans 17 amino acids. V was cut by 4 bases and J by 0 bases, with 17 bases left in between. CDR3 residues: CASSPTGPGYSGNTIYF. The CDR3 DNA reads TGCGCCAGCAGCCCCACGGGTCCAGGATACTCTGGAAACACCATATATTTT.

The V gene is TRBV27, the J gene TRBJ2-7, with TRBD1 matching over 7 bases. With 8 bases clipped from V and 3 bases from J, the junction kept 13 bases outside the gene matches. Germline V gives CDR1 MNHEY, CDR2 SMNVEV (reference sequence). The CDR3 covers 15 residues. CDR3 coding DNA: TGTGCCAGCCGCTCTGGGACAGTCACCTTCTACGAGCAGTACTTC. Protein sequence: CASRSGTVTFYEQYF.

The chain employs TRBV7-2 and TRBJ2-5, with TRBD2 identical over 12 bases. Germline V CDR1 and CDR2: SGHTA, FQGNSA. This CDR3 contains 14 residues. The trim removed 5 bases at V and 7 bases at J, leaving 5 bases unmatched. CDR3 sequence: CASSRLAGVGTQYF. The CDR3 DNA reads TGTGCCAGCAGCAGACTAGCGGGAGTGGGGACCCAGTACTTC.

V and J are TRBV5-4 and TRBJ1-1, with D possibly TRBD1 on 5 matching bases. V shed 1 base and J shed 5 bases, with 12 bases lying between them. Per the germline V gene, CDR1 is SGHNT and CDR2 is YYREEE (reference sequence). This CDR3 contains 14 residues. In DNA, the CDR3 is TGTGCCAGCAGCTTGCGGGAGGGGAAAACTGAAGCTTTCTTT. Amino acids: CASSLREGKTEAFF.

The chain links TRBV4-3 to TRBJ1-1, with no clear D. CDR1 is LGHNA and CDR2 is YSLEER in the germline V gene. The CDR3 has 17 amino acids. Trimming cost V 11 bases and J 0 bases, with 25 bases left between them. The chain's CDR3 is CAVGVTESSHLNTEAFF. The CDR3 coding sequence is TGCGCCGTCGGCGTAACAGAGTCAAGCCATTTGAACACTGAAGCTTTCTTT.

V is TRBV28 and J is TRBJ1-1, with 7 bases that match TRBD1. This CDR3 is built from 13 residues. CDR1 MDHEN and CDR2 SYDVKM come from the germline V gene. Germline trimming cut 6 bases from V and 4 bases from J; bases unmatched to any gene: 5. Here the CDR3 reads CASREGATTEAFF. The CDR3 DNA follows: TGTGCCAGCAGAGAGGGGGCGACCACTGAAGCTTTCTTT.

This clone was recorded a few times. The rearrangement uses TRBV11-3 and TRBJ2-2; no reliable D call. V shed 3 bases and J shed 4 bases, with 3 bases lying between them. Germline CDR1 is SGHNT and CDR2 is YENEEA. The CDR3 extends over 12 amino acids. The DNA for the CDR3 is TGTGCCAGCAGCTTGAGCACCGGGGAGCTGTTTTTT. Protein product: CASSLSTGELFF.

V and J are TRBV14 and TRBJ2-1, with a weak D call TRBD2 (5 bases). The germline V gene has CDR1 SGHDN and CDR2 FVKESK. Trimming pared 0 bases from V and 4 bases from J, leaving 10 bases between. The CDR3 is 15 residues long. The DNA of the CDR3 is TGTGCCAGCAGCCAAGAACTAACGGGGTACAATGAGCAGTTCTTC. It is translated as CASSQELTGYNEQFF.

The V call is TRBV15, the J call TRBJ2-7; unclear D gene. Germline CDR1 reads LNHNV; CDR2 reads YYDKDF (reference sequence). The CDR3 sequence is 15 residues long. The ends were cut back, 0 bases at V and 3 bases at J, with 12 bases in the middle. For the CDR3, the DNA is TGTGCCACCAGCAGAGATATACGGAACTACTACGAGCAGTACTTC. It yields the protein CATSRDIRNYYEQYF.

This chain connects TRBV6-5 to TRBJ1-5, with D tentatively TRBD1 (6 bases). V was shortened by 5 bases and J by 4 bases, with 12 bases between the two germline ends. This CDR3 contains 14 residues. In germline, CDR1 is MNHEY, CDR2 SVGAGI. The CDR3 nucleotides are TGTGCCAGCAGTAGCATCAGGGGTAATCAGCCCCAGCATTTT. This gives the protein CASSSIRGNQPQHF.

The chain links TRBV30 to TRBJ1-3; D possibly corresponds to TRBD1 (6 bases). The ends were cut back, 4 bases at V and 1 base at J, with 8 bases in the middle. Germline V gives CDR1 GTSNPN, CDR2 SVGIG (reference sequence). This CDR3 region has 13 residues. CDR3 DNA sequence: TGTGCCTGGAACAGGGATTCTGGAAACACCATATATTTT. Encoded protein: CAWNRDSGNTIYF.

The chain is built from TRBV27 and TRBJ2-4, with 7 bases lining up with TRBD1. Germline CDR1 MNHEY, CDR2 SMNVEV (reference sequence). This CDR3 spans 14 amino acids. Trimming at V came to 4 bases and at J to 9 bases, leaving 9 bases not matched to a gene. The CDR3, as DNA: TGTGCCAGCAGTTATCCCGACAGGGATGGCATTCAGTACTTC. Its protein product is CASSYPDRDGIQYF.

The rearrangement links TRBV27 to TRBJ1-5, with TRBD1 identical over 7 bases. V gave up 6 bases and J gave up 5 bases; unmatched junction bases: 16. Germline V gene lookup returns CDR1 MNHEY and CDR2 SMNVEV (reference sequence). The length of the CDR3 is 17 residues. CDR3 in DNA: TGTGCCAGCAGCCCTTTATGGGCAGGGGGGATCCATCAGCCCCAGCATTTT. Translation: CASSPLWAGGIHQPQHF.

Only one count was recorded for this clone. The chain employs TRBV5-4 and TRBJ2-1, with 9 bases lining up with TRBD2. J gave up 5 bases and V 5 bases, and 11 bases lay outside the gene matches. CDR1 and CDR2 from the germline V gene are SGHNT and YYREEE (reference sequence). The CDR3 contains 16 residues. The CDR3 nucleotides are TGTGCCAGCAGGCGGCGTAGCGGGAGCTCTCACAATGAGCAGTTCTTC. It is translated as CASRRRSGSSHNEQFF.

The chain recombines TRBV7-9 with TRBJ1-5, with a tentative D call TRBD1 (5 bases). The V gene's germline CDR1 is SEHNR and CDR2 FQNEAQ (reference sequence). Trimming pared 5 bases from V and 3 bases from J, leaving 11 bases between. The CDR3 is 14 residues long. CDR3 sequence: CASSRPGINQPQHF. The CDR3 nucleotides are TGTGCCAGCAGCCGCCCAGGGATCAATCAGCCCCAGCATTTT.

This chain uses TRBV5-6 with TRBJ2-3; the match to TRBD2 covers 7 bases. Germline assignment: CDR1 SGHDT and CDR2 YYEEEE. The CDR3 contains 14 residues. Trimming removed 3 bases from V and 3 bases from J; junction bases left unmatched: 4. The CDR3 DNA follows: TGTGCCAGCAGCTCCTATAGCGGGACAGATACGCAGTATTTT. This sequence encodes CASSSYSGTDTQYF.

The chain is built from TRBV5-1 and TRBJ1-1; D gene unclear. The CDR3 is 14 amino acids. V dropped 4 bases and J dropped 1 base, with 11 bases sitting between them. CDR1 is SGHRS, CDR2 YFSETQ, per germline. CDR3 sequence: CASSARTENTEAFF. The CDR3 region has the DNA TGCGCCAGCAGCGCTCGGACGGAGAACACTGAAGCTTTCTTT.

The chain joins TRBV11-2 to TRBJ1-4; perhaps TRBD1 as D (5 bases). Germline V gene sequence: CDR1 SGHAT, CDR2 FQNNGV. V gave up 5 bases and J gave up 4 bases, with 11 bases separating them. The CDR3 is made up of 14 amino acids. CDR3 protein: CASSHGTYNEKLFF. DNA for the CDR3: TGTGCCAGCAGCCACGGGACTTATAATGAAAAACTGTTTTTT.

V is TRBV2 and J is TRBJ2-7, with 14 bases fitting TRBD2. With 2 bases clipped from V and 6 bases from J, the junction kept 18 bases outside the gene matches. The CDR3 contains 20 residues. Germline CDR1 and CDR2: SNHLY and FYNNEI. Here the CDR3 reads CASSETFLSGTSGRRGEQYF. The CDR3 DNA reads TGTGCCAGCAGTGAAACGTTTTTGTCCGGGACTAGCGGGAGAAGGGGCGAGCAGTACTTC.